The clone carrying this T cell receptor beta chain has just one count. This CDR3 is built from 16 residues. Looked up from germline, CDR1 is MGHDK and CDR2 is SYGVNS. The V segment lost 1 base and the J segment 5 bases; nucleotides outside the gene matches: 8. Naivety among CD8 cells was defined by CD45RO negativity and positive CCR7 selection, thereby excluding terminally differentiated effector memory CD45RA+ cells. This entry comes from a study of shared clonotypes between healthy human individuals. TCRdb's table, derived via immunoSEQ multiplex PCR, lists solely in-frame clones and lacks some. The data contain about 2.2 million clones, about 93% of them singletons.

Sequenced: naive CD8+ T cells from PBMCs. This TCR was recovered from a man between 18 and 29 years old in good health. Some clones in this sample may be carry-over from other donors' samples. The chain joins TRBV25-1 to TRBJ2-5; 9 positions agree with TRBD2. This CDR3 reads CASSEWASGTGETQYF. Here the CDR3 DNA reads TGTGCCAGCAGTGAATGGGCTAGCGGGACCGGGGAGACCCAGTACTTC.